The 23 T cell receptor beta chains given below trace back to one sample, sequenced in a study of blood T cell repertoires in COVID-19. TCRdb keeps only in-frame clones here, not all; method: immunoSEQ multiplex PCR. The repertoire holds approximately 130,000 clones, roughly 79% seen once, with under 14% in the top ten. Input material: peripheral blood. These receptors came from a human donor in a cohort sampled during active COVID-19.

J is TRBJ1-1 and V is TRBV10-2; 8 nucleotides match TRBD1. In germline, CDR1 is WSHSY, CDR2 SAAADI. The CDR3 loop spans 15 amino acids. Trimming removed 6 bases from V and 2 bases from J; junction bases left unmatched: 8. The CDR3 coding sequence is TGCGCCAGCAGAGCAGGGGGCAGGAGAAACACTGAAGCTTTCTTT. This gives the protein CASRAGGRRNTEAFF.

This chain uses TRBV4-2 with TRBJ2-7, with 9 bases matching TRBD2. The CDR3 extends over 15 amino acids. V lost 1 base and J lost 2; bases outside the gene matches: 3. Looked up from germline, CDR1 is LGHNA and CDR2 is YNFKEQ. The CDR3 here is CASSQASGGPYEQYF. DNA for the CDR3: TGTGCCAGCAGCCAAGCCAGCGGGGGGCCCTACGAGCAGTACTTC.

This clone was detected once. The chain has TRBV11-2 and TRBJ2-7; D call uncertain. Germline values: CDR1 SGHAT, CDR2 FQNNGV. The length of the CDR3 is 15 residues. Between the trimmed V and J ends, which lost 2 bases and 3 bases, there was a span of 14 bases. CDR3 DNA sequence: TGTGCCAGCAGCTTAAATATAGACTCCTACTACGAGCAGTACTTC. Protein sequence: CASSLNIDSYYEQYF.

The chain recombines TRBV5-1 with TRBJ2-7, with 7 bases that match TRBD1. Trimming cost V 4 bases and J 6 bases; bases outside gene matches: 7. CDR1 SGHRS and CDR2 YFSETQ come from the germline V gene. The CDR3 consists of 13 residues. CDR3 sequence: CASSRDRASEQYF. The CDR3, as DNA: TGCGCCAGCAGCCGGGACAGAGCAAGCGAGCAGTACTTC.

CDR3 region: CASSLEWQDTQYF. As DNA, the CDR3 is TGTGCCAGCAGCTTAGAGTGGCAAGATACGCAGTATTTT. The chain couples TRBV7-8 to TRBJ2-3; D unresolved. Trimming took off 1 base at V and 5 bases at J, with 7 bases between the two ends. Germline CDR1 SGHVS, CDR2 FQNEAQ. This CDR3 region has 13 residues.

The rearrangement uses TRBV3-1 (or the pseudogene TRBV3-2) and TRBJ2-5; D is perhaps TRBD2 (5 bases). CDR1 and CDR2 from the germline V gene are LGHDT and YNNKEL (reference sequence). The CDR3 covers 14 residues. V lost 4 bases to trimming and J lost 2 bases, with 11 bases between them. In DNA, the CDR3 is TGTGCCAGCAGCCCGGGGAGAGAGCAAGAGACCCAGTACTTC. As protein: CASSPGREQETQYF.

Worth noting for this clone: This specimen includes other DNA sequences encoding the same CDR3. V gene TRBV2 combines with J gene TRBJ1-5, with 7 bases identical to TRBD1. J gave up 4 bases and V 6 bases, and 0 bases lay outside the gene matches. This CDR3 is 12 amino acids long. CDR1 and CDR2 from the germline V gene are SNHLY and FYNNEI. The CDR3 DNA sequence: TGTGCCAGCAGACAGGGGAATCAGCCCCAGCATTTT. Amino acid sequence: CASRQGNQPQHF.

The chain is built from TRBV3-1 (or the pseudogene TRBV3-2) and TRBJ2-3; the D is unclear. V lost 2 bases and J 4 bases, leaving 16 bases between the germline ends. CDR1 LGHDT and CDR2 YNNKEL come from the germline V gene (reference sequence). The length of the CDR3 is 16 residues. In DNA form, the CDR3 reads TGTGCCAGCAGCCAATTAGGCGTCAGGTCGTCAGATACGCAGTATTTT. Protein: CASSQLGVRSSDTQYF.

This chain uses TRBV30 with TRBJ1-1, with D hard to call. The V and J ends lost 5 bases and 7 bases respectively, with 20 bases between them. Germline CDR1 is GTSNPN and CDR2 is SVGIG (reference sequence). The CDR3 is 14 amino acids. CDR3 protein: CAWGWDGGPGEAFF. CDR3 nucleotides: TGTGCCTGGGGTTGGGATGGAGGACCCGGTGAAGCTTTCTTT.

This rearrangement joins TRBV15 to TRBJ2-7, with a possible D match to TRBD1 (6 bases). Germline CDR1 is LNHNV and CDR2 is YYDKDF (reference sequence). The V and J ends lost 4 bases and 4 bases respectively, with 11 bases between them. The CDR3 runs to 13 residues. As DNA, the CDR3 is TGTGCCACCAGCACAGGGGACGGGTACGAGCAGTACTTC. Amino acids: CATSTGDGYEQYF.

The chain is built from TRBV6-5 and TRBJ2-7; the D is unclear. This CDR3 comprises 11 residues. The V gene lost 10 bases and the J gene lost 3 bases, with 10 bases spanning the gap. Per the germline V gene, CDR1 is MNHEY and CDR2 is SVGAGI. CDR3 loop: CATQLSYEQYF. The CDR3 DNA sequence: TGTGCCACCCAGTTAAGCTACGAGCAGTACTTC.

V and J are TRBV19 and TRBJ1-4; possibly TRBD1 for D (5 bases). Trimming pared 4 bases from V and 3 bases from J, leaving 15 bases between. Germline lookup yields CDR1 LNHDA and CDR2 SQIVND (reference sequence). CDR3 length: 16 residues. Written as DNA, the CDR3 is TGTGCCAGTAGTACCGGGTTGACAGTCTCTAATGAAAAACTGTTTTTT. This encodes CASSTGLTVSNEKLFF.

The chain combines TRBV27 with TRBJ2-7; 8 positions match TRBD1. V shed 4 bases, J shed 5 bases, and the junction held 13 bases outside the gene matches. Germline assignment: CDR1 MNHEY and CDR2 SMNVEV (reference sequence). This CDR3 is 16 amino acids long. The CDR3: CASSSPLRQGRHEQYF. The CDR3 DNA reads as TGTGCCAGCAGTTCCCCTCTCCGACAGGGGCGACACGAGCAGTACTTC.

J is TRBJ2-3 and V is TRBV6-5; TRBD1 might be the D (7 bases). Trimming took off 8 bases at V and 4 bases at J, with 16 bases between the two ends. Germline V gene lookup returns CDR1 MNHEY and CDR2 SVGAGI. CDR3 length equals 14 residues. CDR3 coding DNA: TGTGCCAGCTCCCGCGGGACAGAACCAGATACGCAGTATTTT. This encodes CASSRGTEPDTQYF.

The V call is TRBV30, the J call TRBJ2-7; no clear D. V was pared by 0 bases and J by 2 bases, with 5 bases between. Germline CDR1 is GTSNPN and CDR2 is SVGIG (reference sequence). The CDR3 is made up of 12 amino acids. Here the CDR3 reads CAWSVTAYEQYF. The CDR3 DNA reads TGTGCCTGGAGTGTAACAGCCTACGAGCAGTACTTC.

The chain recombines TRBV9 with TRBJ2-7, with 11 positions matching TRBD2. The V segment lost 2 bases and the J segment 2 bases; nucleotides outside the gene matches: 3. The length of the CDR3 is 15 residues. Germline lookup yields CDR1 SGDLS and CDR2 YYNGEE. The CDR3 coding sequence is TGTGCCAGCAGCGTGGGACTAGCGGCTGCCTACGAGCAGTACTTC. Translation gives CASSVGLAAAYEQYF.

The chain carries TRBV12-3 or TRBV12-4 and TRBJ1-1, with D uncertain. The CDR3 is 13 residues long. Trimming left V 5 bases short and J 4 bases short, with 11 bases between. The CDR3 spells CASSPFRATEAFF. CDR3 DNA sequence: TGTGCCAGCAGTCCGTTTAGAGCCACTGAAGCTTTCTTT.

A single count supports this clone. The chain employs TRBV3-1 (or the pseudogene TRBV3-2) and TRBJ2-7; D is possibly TRBD2 (6 bases). Trimming pared 2 bases from V and 6 bases from J, leaving 11 bases between. The CDR3 consists of 13 residues. Germline V gene sequence: CDR1 LGHDT, CDR2 YNNKEL (reference sequence). The CDR3 DNA is TGTGCCAGCAGCCAATATACGGGACTCGAGCAGTACTTC. This codes for CASSQYTGLEQYF.

The chain uses TRBV9 and TRBJ2-1; 10 nucleotides match TRBD2. Trimming at V came to 0 bases and at J to 4 bases, leaving 4 bases not matched to a gene. The CDR3 has 16 amino acids. Germline CDR1 reads SGDLS; CDR2 reads YYNGEE. The CDR3 sequence: CASSVGRAGGYNEQFF. The CDR3 DNA is TGTGCCAGCAGCGTAGGTAGAGCGGGGGGGTACAATGAGCAGTTCTTC.

The V call is TRBV2, the J call TRBJ2-1; D is ambiguous. Trimming took off 2 bases at V and 5 bases at J, with 7 bases between the two ends. This CDR3 has 13 residues. Germline CDR1 SNHLY, CDR2 FYNNEI. The CDR3 DNA sequence: TGTGCCAGCAGTGAACTACCCAACAATGAGCAGTTCTTC. Protein sequence: CASSELPNNEQFF.

The chain couples TRBV5-4 to TRBJ1-2; 7 bases line up with TRBD1. Losses at the gene ends were 0 bases for V and 5 bases for J; bases not matched to a gene: 10. The CDR3 is 16 amino acids. Germline CDR1 reads SGHNT; CDR2 reads YYREEE (reference sequence). CDR3 sequence (DNA): TGTGCCAGCAGCTTGGGGCTTTGGACAGGCACTTATGGCTACACCTTC. Protein product: CASSLGLWTGTYGYTF.

This sequence joins TRBV3-1 (or the pseudogene TRBV3-2) and TRBJ2-7, with a weak D call TRBD2 (6 bases). Germline V gene sequence: CDR1 LGHDT, CDR2 YNNKEL (reference sequence). The V end was cut by 0 bases, the J end by 5 bases, with 14 bases between. The CDR3 has 15 amino acids. Here the CDR3 DNA reads TGTGCCAGCAGCCAAGATGGGCGGGGTGTCCACGAGCAGTACTTC. Protein sequence: CASSQDGRGVHEQYF.

V and J are TRBV7-9 and TRBJ1-1; D perhaps matches TRBD1 (5 bases). The germline V and J ends were trimmed by 2 bases and 4 bases, with 8 bases remaining between them. This CDR3 has 13 amino acids. The germline V gene encodes CDR1 SEHNR and CDR2 FQNEAQ (reference sequence). This CDR3 reads CASSLQGGTEAFF. CDR3 bases: TGTGCCAGCAGCTTACAGGGTGGCACTGAAGCTTTCTTT.